The subject of this entry is one T cell receptor beta chain. No antigen is known for it. Here immunoSEQ multiplex PCR was the method, and the copy in TCRdb shows in-frame clones only, minus some. The repertoire holds 99,000 or so clones, with about 80% as singletons. This specimen belongs to a study of OX40 agonist ivuxolimab in advanced cancers. Background on the study: Of mixed ages from about 23 to 85 and averaging roughly 64 years, the group was almost 85% male.

Study-wide results and limits: At 0.1 to 3.0 mg/kg and by week 6, clonal expansion occurred in CD4+ and CD8+ blood T cells.

Autoimmune disease history or systemic immunosuppression led to patients being barred. CDR3 length: 11 amino acids. In germline, CDR1 is DFQATT, CDR2 SNEGSKA (reference sequence). V was trimmed by 3 bases and J by 8 bases, leaving 10 bases between them. V and J are TRBV20-1 and TRBJ1-1; D is perhaps TRBD1 (5 bases). The origin of this receptor is an adult with an advanced solid tumor such as melanoma, head and neck, liver or kidney cancer. The source was CD4+ or CD8+ T cells sorted from blood, collected in a trial of the OX40 agonist ivuxolimab. This CDR3 is CSARVGGEAFF. The CDR3 DNA reads TGCAGTGCTAGGGTGGGGGGGGAAGCTTTCTTT.